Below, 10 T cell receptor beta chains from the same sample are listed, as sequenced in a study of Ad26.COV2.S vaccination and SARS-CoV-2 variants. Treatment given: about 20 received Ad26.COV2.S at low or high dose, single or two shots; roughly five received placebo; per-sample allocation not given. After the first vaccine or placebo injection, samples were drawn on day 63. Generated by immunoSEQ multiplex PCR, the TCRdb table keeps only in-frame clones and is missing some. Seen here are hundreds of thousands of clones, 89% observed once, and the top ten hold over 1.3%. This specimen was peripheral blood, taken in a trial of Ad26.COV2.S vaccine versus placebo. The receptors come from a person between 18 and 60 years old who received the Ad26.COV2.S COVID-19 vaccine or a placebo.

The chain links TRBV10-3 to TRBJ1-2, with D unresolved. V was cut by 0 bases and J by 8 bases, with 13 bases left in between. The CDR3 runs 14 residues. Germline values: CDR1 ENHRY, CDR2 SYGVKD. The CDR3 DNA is TGTGCCATCAGTGAGTCCGCTAGTCTGGGGGGCTACACCTTC. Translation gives CAISESASLGGYTF.

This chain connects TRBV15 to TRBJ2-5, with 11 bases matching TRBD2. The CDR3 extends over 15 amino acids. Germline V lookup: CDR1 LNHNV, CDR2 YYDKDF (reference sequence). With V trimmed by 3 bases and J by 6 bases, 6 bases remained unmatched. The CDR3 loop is CATSRLAGGTKTQYF. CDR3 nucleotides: TGTGCCACCAGCAGGCTAGCGGGGGGTACAAAGACCCAGTACTTC.

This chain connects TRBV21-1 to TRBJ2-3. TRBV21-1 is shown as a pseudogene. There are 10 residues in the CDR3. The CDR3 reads CASLGDTQYF. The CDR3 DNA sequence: TGTGCCAGCTTAGGCGATACGCAGTATTTT.

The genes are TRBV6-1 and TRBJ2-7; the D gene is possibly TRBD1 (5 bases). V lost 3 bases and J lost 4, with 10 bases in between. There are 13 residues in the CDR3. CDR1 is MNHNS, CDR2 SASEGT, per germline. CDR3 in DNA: TGTGCCAGCAGTGAGTCAGGGCGGTACGAGCAGTACTTC. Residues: CASSESGRYEQYF.

DNA of the CDR3: TGTGCCTGGACCGACTTAAGGGGCCAGCGGGGCTCCTACAATGAGCAGTTCTTC. Amino acids: CAWTDLRGQRGSYNEQFF. This chain uses TRBV30 with TRBJ2-1; 7 nucleotides align to TRBD2. Germline CDR1 reads GTSNPN; CDR2 reads SVGIG (reference sequence). After removal of 4 bases from V and 0 bases from J, the junction contained 15 bases not matched to a gene. The CDR3 runs to 18 residues.

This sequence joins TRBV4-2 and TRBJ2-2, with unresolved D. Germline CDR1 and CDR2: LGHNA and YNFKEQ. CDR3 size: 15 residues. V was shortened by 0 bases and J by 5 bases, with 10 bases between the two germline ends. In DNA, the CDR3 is TGTGCCAGCAGCCAAGAAAGCGAAGTAACCGGGGAGCTGTTTTTT. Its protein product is CASSQESEVTGELFF.

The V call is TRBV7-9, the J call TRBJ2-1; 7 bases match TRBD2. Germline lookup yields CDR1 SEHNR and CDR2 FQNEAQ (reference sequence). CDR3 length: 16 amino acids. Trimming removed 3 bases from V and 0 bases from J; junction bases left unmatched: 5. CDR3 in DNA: TGTGCCAGCAGCTTCTCAGCGGGATTCTCCTACAATGAGCAGTTCTTC. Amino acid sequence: CASSFSAGFSYNEQFF.

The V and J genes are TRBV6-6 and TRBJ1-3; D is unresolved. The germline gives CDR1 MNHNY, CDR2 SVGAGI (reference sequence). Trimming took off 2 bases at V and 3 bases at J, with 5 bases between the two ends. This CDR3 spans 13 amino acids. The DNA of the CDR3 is TGTGCCAGCAGTTACGGACTTGGAAACACCATATATTTT. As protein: CASSYGLGNTIYF.

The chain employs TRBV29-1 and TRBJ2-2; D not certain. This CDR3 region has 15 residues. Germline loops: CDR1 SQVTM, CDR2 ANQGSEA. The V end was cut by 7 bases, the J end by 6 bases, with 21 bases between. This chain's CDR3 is CSADQSGIGSGELFF. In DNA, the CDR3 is TGCAGCGCTGATCAATCTGGGATTGGGTCCGGGGAGCTGTTTTTT.

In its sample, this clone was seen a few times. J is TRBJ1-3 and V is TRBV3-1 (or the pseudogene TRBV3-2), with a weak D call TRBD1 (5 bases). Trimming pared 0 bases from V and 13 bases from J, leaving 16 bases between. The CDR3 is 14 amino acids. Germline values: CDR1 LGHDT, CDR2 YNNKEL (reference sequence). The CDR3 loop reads CASSQDFSGTRIYF. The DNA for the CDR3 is TGTGCCAGCAGCCAAGATTTTAGCGGGACTCGGATATATTTT.